The next 11 T cell receptor beta chains were all read from a single sample in a study of blood T cell repertoires in COVID-19. Repertoires were generated with immunoSEQ multiplex PCR, while TCRdb's copy carries only in-frame clones and drops some. Here the sample spans around 280,000 clones, nearly 90% being singletons. Sequencing input: PBMCs or T cells enriched from blood (not recorded which). The receptors were gathered from a woman under 30 with acute COVID-19.

Only a few counts were recorded for this clone. The junction departs from the called germline gene at one end, perhaps through a read error. The CDR3 coding sequence is TGTGCCAGCAGTTTAATGGGACAGGCAGACTTC. The encoded protein is CASSLMGQADF. The chain carries TRBV28 and TRBJ2-7; 8 nucleotides match TRBD1. Germline lookup yields CDR1 MDHEN and CDR2 SYDVKM. CDR3 size: 11 residues. Using reference TRBV28 and TRBJ2-7 for the parts outside the CDR3, the full variable domain is DVKVTQSSRYLVKRTGEKVFLECVQDMDHENMFWYRQDPGLGLRLIYFSYDVKMKEKGDIPEGYSVSREKKERFSLILESASTNQTSMYLCASSLMGQADFGPGTRLTVT.

This rearrangement joins TRBV6-5 to TRBJ2-5; 7 positions agree with TRBD1. V was pared by 6 bases and J by 9 bases, with 10 bases of the junction left unmatched. The length of the CDR3 is 13 residues. The germline V gene has CDR1 MNHEY and CDR2 SVGAGI. CDR3 DNA sequence: TGTGCCAGCAGAGGGGGCAGAGATAGGGCCCAGTACTTC. Translation gives CASRGGRDRAQYF.

This chain uses TRBV7-9 with TRBJ1-6, with D unclear. Germline values: CDR1 SEHNR, CDR2 FQNEAQ (reference sequence). The germline V and J ends were trimmed by 5 bases and 7 bases, with 18 bases remaining between them. The CDR3 covers 16 residues. The CDR3 nucleotides are TGTGCCAGCAGCCACCGGACTCAAAATAGCAATTCACCCCTCCACTTT. This translates into CASSHRTQNSNSPLHF.

This chain's CDR3 is CASSLGDRSSNQPQHF. CDR3 DNA: TGCGCCAGCAGCTTGGGGGACAGGAGTAGCAATCAGCCCCAGCATTTT. The J gene is TRBJ1-5, the V gene TRBV5-1; 8 bases are a match to TRBD1. This CDR3 is 16 amino acids long. The germline V gene encodes CDR1 SGHRS and CDR2 YFSETQ. J was trimmed by 0 bases and V by 0 bases; bases with no gene match: 2.

The CDR3: CASSSNQGTEAFF. CDR3 nucleotide sequence: TGTGCCAGCAGCTCAAACCAGGGCACTGAAGCTTTCTTT. V usage is TRBV7-3 and J usage is TRBJ1-1; tentative D call: TRBD1 (5 bases). The V end lost 4 bases, the J end lost 4 bases, and 10 bases lay between the germline ends. Germline CDR1 is SGHTA and CDR2 is FQGTGA. The length of the CDR3 is 13 residues.

The J gene is TRBJ2-2, the V gene TRBV21-1; whether TRBD1, the table's D call, matches the DNA was not checked. TRBV21-1 constitutes a pseudogene. The CDR3 is made up of 17 amino acids. The CDR3 nucleotides are TGTGCCAGCAGCACGATCCGGGACACCCCGAACACCGGGGAGCTGTTTTTT. Translation: CASSTIRDTPNTGELFF.

J is TRBJ2-2 and V is TRBV7-2; D might be TRBD1 (7 bases). Germline values: CDR1 SGHTA, CDR2 FQGNSA. The CDR3 consists of 16 residues. V lost 4 bases, J lost 6 bases, and 18 bases lay in between. CDR3 amino acids: CASSSFGGTDSGELFF. The CDR3 DNA sequence: TGTGCCAGCAGCTCATTTGGCGGGACAGACTCCGGGGAGCTGTTTTTT.

As regards this clone: Relative to the germline gene, one junction end is altered; a read error may explain this. The rearrangement uses TRBV7-7 and TRBJ2-1, with 10 bases fitting TRBD2. The CDR3 loop spans 16 amino acids. Germline values: CDR1 SSHAT, CDR2 FNYEAQ (reference sequence). Here the CDR3 DNA reads TGTGCTAGCAGCTTAGCGGGAGGACAGGCTTACAATGAGCAGTTCTTC. Translated: CASSLAGGQAYNEQFF.

The rearrangement joins TRBV2 to TRBJ2-3; a weak D match, TRBD2 (6 bases). Germline V gene lookup returns CDR1 SNHLY and CDR2 FYNNEI. The CDR3 consists of 13 residues. Trimming removed 6 bases from V and 3 bases from J, with 10 bases in between. CDR3 coding DNA: TGTGCCAGCAGGGGGACTTCAACAGATACGCAGTATTTT. Protein: CASRGTSTDTQYF.

This clone showed up just a few times. The chain has TRBV10-1 and TRBJ2-1; 11 bases align to TRBD1. The CDR3 runs 14 residues. The germline V gene has CDR1 WNHNN and CDR2 SYGVQD (reference sequence). V lost 5 bases to trimming and J lost 9 bases; unmatched junction nucleotides: 6. The CDR3 reads CASSTDRGRVEQFF. For the CDR3, the DNA is TGCGCCAGCAGTACGGACAGGGGGCGGGTTGAGCAGTTCTTC.

A few counts support this clone. Other DNA sequences in this sample translate to the same CDR3. This sequence joins TRBV4-2 and TRBJ1-5, with TRBD1 matching 7 bases. The CDR3 covers 14 residues. Germline CDR1 is LGHNA and CDR2 is YNFKEQ. V was clipped by 4 bases and J by 2 bases; unmatched bases: 2. The CDR3 protein is CASSPDRGNQPQHF. CDR3 in DNA: TGTGCCAGCAGCCCCGACAGGGGCAATCAGCCCCAGCATTTT.